These 32 T cell receptor beta chains came from one sample sequenced in a study of breast tumors, draining lymph nodes, adjacent tissues (dated by TCRdb to 2016 to 2018). Lymph node samples came from the axillary draining lymph nodes of breast cancer patients. Library creation used multiplex PCR. Sequencing relied on an Illumina HiSeq 2000. TCRdb reprocessing: public reads trimmed at Q25 with fastp, clones called with MiXCR, in-frame beta chains kept. Each entry merges the rows of one CDR3 protein and shows their most common DNA and genes. The sample data list a few hundred thousand distinct CDR3 sequences, and 30% to 35% of these were observed just once. The ten biggest clones cover approximately 3.6% of the sample. Sequenced: axillary lymph node tissue. These receptors all come from a female donor with breast cancer. Some clones in this sample may be carry-over from other donors' samples.

This clonotype was seen repeatedly, ten times or more. The CDR3 DNA follows: TGCGCCAGCAGCATCTCTGACAAGCACAATGAGCAGTTCTTC. Its protein is CASSISDKHNEQFF. The chain combines TRBV5-1 with TRBJ2-1; D unresolved. The CDR3 length is 14 residues. Germline-derived CDR1 and CDR2 are SGHRS and YFSETQ. V was clipped by 4 bases and J by 5 bases, with 13 bases between them.

This clonotype was seen a handful of times. Compared with germline, one end of the junction differs, possibly owing to a read error. This chain joins TRBV6-6 and TRBJ2-1; D might be TRBD2 (6 bases). The CDR3 sequence is 16 residues long. Germline V gene lookup returns CDR1 MNHNY and CDR2 SVGAGI (reference sequence). The CDR3 here is CASSYSTSSSYNEQFF. The CDR3, as DNA: TGTGCCAGCAGCTACTCCACTAGCAGTAGCTACAATGAGCAGTTCTTC.

The rearrangement joins TRBV7-6 to TRBJ2-5, with D possibly matching TRBD1 (5 bases). The CDR3 has 16 residues. Between the trimmed V and J ends, which lost 1 base and 0 bases, there was a span of 12 bases. Per the germline V gene, CDR1 is SGHVS and CDR2 is FNYEAQ. CDR3 DNA: TGTGCCAGCAGCTTAGGTTGGGGCAACTACCAAGAGACCCAGTACTTC. Translated: CASSLGWGNYQETQYF.

The chain couples TRBV11-1 to TRBJ1-2, with D possibly being TRBD1 (6 bases). V was cut by 1 base and J by 4 bases, with 10 bases left in between. The germline V gene has CDR1 SGHAT and CDR2 FQDESV (reference sequence). The CDR3 is 14 amino acids. The CDR3 DNA reads TGTGCCAGCAGCTTAGAAGGACAGCTCTATGGCTACACCTTC. This codes for CASSLEGQLYGYTF.

The rearrangement links TRBV9 to TRBJ2-5; D is perhaps TRBD1 (6 bases). Trimming stripped 0 bases from V and 4 bases from J, with 13 bases between. The CDR3 loop spans 15 amino acids. CDR1 SGDLS and CDR2 YYNGEE come from the germline V gene. The CDR3 nucleotides are TGTGCCAGCAGCGTAGACAGGGTACCTGGAGAGACCCAGTACTTC. This encodes CASSVDRVPGETQYF. Full variable domain (rest looked up from reference TRBV9 and TRBJ2-5): DSGVTQTPKHLITATGQRVTLRCSPRSGDLSVYWYQQSLDQGLQFLIQYYNGEERAKGNILERFSAQQFPDLHSELNLSSLELGDSALYFCASSVDRVPGETQYFGPGTRLLVL.

This clonotype was counted once. This chain links TRBV20-1 with TRBJ2-3, with 7 bases fitting TRBD1. Germline V lookup: CDR1 DFQATT, CDR2 SNEGSKA (reference sequence). The CDR3 consists of 14 residues. Trimming at V came to 2 bases and at J to 3 bases, leaving 5 bases not matched to a gene. The CDR3, as DNA: TGCAGTGCTAGACCACTACAGGGGACAGATACGCAGTATTTT. Translated, it gives CSARPLQGTDTQYF.

A few counts support this clonotype. A much bigger clone sits one base away, suggesting this may be a read error. This rearrangement joins TRBV20-1 to TRBJ2-1; 8 positions match TRBD1. Germline CDR1 DFQATT, CDR2 SNEGSKA (reference sequence). This CDR3 comprises 14 residues. After removal of 2 bases from V and 9 bases from J, the junction contained 9 bases not matched to a gene. The CDR3 nucleotides are TGCAGTGCTAGACAGGGGGCTGGTGCGACTGAGCAGTTCTTC. This codes for CSARQGAGATEQFF.

The genes are TRBV5-6 and TRBJ2-7; D gene ambiguous. The CDR3 has 15 residues. Trimming removed 6 bases from V and 3 bases from J, with 19 bases in between. The germline CDR1 and CDR2 sequences are SGHDT and YYEEEE. The CDR3 DNA follows: TGTGCCAGCAACTTTGGGTCCTACTTAAACTACGAGCAGTACTTC. This sequence encodes CASNFGSYLNYEQYF.

Regarding this clonotype: This clone may be a read error of a much larger clone one base away. The genes are TRBV6-6 and TRBJ2-1, with 7 positions matching TRBD2. J gave up 7 bases and V 5 bases, and 11 bases lay outside the gene matches. The CDR3 totals 15 residues. The germline V gene has CDR1 MNHNY and CDR2 SVGAGI (reference sequence). DNA for the CDR3: TGTGCCAGCAGTCACCCTAGCGGCGTCGGGAATGAGCAGTTCTTC. It specifies CASSHPSGVGNEQFF.

The chain couples TRBV13 to TRBJ1-6; 7 bases align to TRBD1. The CDR3 spans 14 residues. Germline-derived CDR1 and CDR2 are PRHDT and FYEKMQ (reference sequence). The V segment lost 5 bases and the J segment 11 bases; nucleotides outside the gene matches: 9. In nucleotides, the CDR3 is TGTGCCAGCAGCGATAGCGCAGGACAGGCACCCCTCCACTTT. This gives the protein CASSDSAGQAPLHF.

This chain uses TRBV20-1 with TRBJ2-3; 8 nucleotides line up with TRBD1. Germline lookup yields CDR1 DFQATT and CDR2 SNEGSKA (reference sequence). J gave up 1 base and V 5 bases, and 8 bases lay outside the gene matches. This CDR3 is built from 15 residues. The CDR3 bases are TGCAGTGCTTCCAGGGGGCTTTTGGGCACAGATACGCAGTATTTT. This encodes CSASRGLLGTDTQYF.

This clonotype has a handful of counts. The chain has TRBV5-6 and TRBJ1-1; D unclear. This CDR3 spans 14 amino acids. CDR1 SGHDT and CDR2 YYEEEE come from the germline V gene. Trimming took off 0 bases at V and 1 base at J, with 7 bases between the two ends. The CDR3 reads CASSLDNRNTEAFF. CDR3 bases: TGTGCCAGCAGCTTGGATAATAGGAACACTGAAGCTTTCTTT.

This clonotype has a count of ten or more. The chain is built from TRBV29-1 and TRBJ2-7; D is perhaps TRBD1 (6 bases). This CDR3 contains 13 residues. Germline V lookup: CDR1 SQVTM, CDR2 ANQGSEA. V lost 2 bases, J lost 6 bases, and 14 bases lay in between. The CDR3, as DNA: TGCAGCGTTGAATTCAGGGGCGGTGGCGAGCAGTACTTC. Translating it yields CSVEFRGGGEQYF.

The chain carries TRBV25-1 and TRBJ2-6; D call uncertain. Looked up from germline, CDR1 is MGHDK and CDR2 is SYGVNS. This CDR3 region has 13 residues. Trimming shortened V by 3 bases and J by 4 bases, and 4 bases separated the two germline ends. CDR3 protein: CASSDNGANVLTF. CDR3 sequence (DNA): TGTGCCAGCAGTGATAACGGGGCCAACGTCCTGACTTTC. Combining the CDR3 with reference TRBV25-1 and TRBJ2-6 gives the whole variable domain EADIYQTPRYLVIGTGKKITLECSQTMGHDKMYWYQQDPGMELHLIHYSYGVNSTEKGDLSSESTVSRIRTEHFPLTLESARPSHTSQYLCASSDNGANVLTFGAGSRLTVL.

This clonotype was found many times. The chain links TRBV4-1 to TRBJ2-2, with D possibly TRBD2 on 7 matching bases. The CDR3 runs 17 residues. The germline CDR1 and CDR2 sequences are MGHRA and YSYEKL. Trimming shortened V by 8 bases and J by 4 bases, and 23 bases separated the two germline ends. DNA of the CDR3: TGCGCCAGCTCGCCTAGTGCTAGCGGAGGGGGCACCGGGGAGCTGTTTTTT. This encodes CASSPSASGGGTGELFF.

This clonotype was detected many times. This chain links TRBV30 with TRBJ2-1, with 7 bases identical to TRBD1. Germline lookup yields CDR1 GTSNPN and CDR2 SVGIG (reference sequence). This CDR3 is 12 amino acids long. Germline trimming cut 2 bases from V and 10 bases from J; bases unmatched to any gene: 5. CDR3 nucleotide sequence: TGTGCCTGGAGTTTGACAGGGAACGAGCAGTTCTTC. Translation gives CAWSLTGNEQFF. Variable domain in full (rest from reference TRBV30 and TRBJ2-1): SQTIHQWPATLVQPVGSPLSLECTVEGTSNPNLYWYRQAAGRGLQLLFYSVGIGQISSEVPQNLSASRPQDRQFILSSKKLLLSDSGFYLCAWSLTGNEQFFGPGTRLTVL.

The V gene is TRBV7-2, the J gene TRBJ2-1; 7 bases line up with TRBD1. J gave up 4 bases and V 5 bases, and 8 bases lay outside the gene matches. Germline CDR1 reads SGHTA; CDR2 reads FQGNSA. The CDR3 has 15 residues. The CDR3 here is CASSGTGTDYNEQFF. CDR3 sequence (DNA): TGTGCCAGCAGCGGGACCGGGACAGATTACAATGAGCAGTTCTTC.

This chain links TRBV5-1 with TRBJ1-2; D is unresolved. The CDR3 has 11 amino acids. V was shortened by 0 bases and J by 4 bases, with 1 base between the two germline ends. Germline CDR1 reads SGHRS; CDR2 reads YFSETQ. CDR3 amino acids: CASSLAYGYTF. The CDR3, as DNA: TGCGCCAGCAGCTTGGCCTATGGCTACACCTTC.

V usage is TRBV15 and J usage is TRBJ2-3, with 13 bases identical to TRBD2. The V gene's germline CDR1 is LNHNV and CDR2 YYDKDF (reference sequence). The CDR3 length is 18 residues. V trimming: 0 bases; J trimming: 3 bases; junction bases outside the gene matches: 6. Here the CDR3 reads CATSRDLSGLAGTDTQYF. CDR3 sequence (DNA): TGTGCCACCAGCAGAGATCTCTCGGGACTAGCGGGGACAGATACGCAGTATTTT. The full variable domain, with the rest looked up from reference TRBV15 and TRBJ2-3, is DAMVIQNPRYQVTQFGKPVTLSCSQTLNHNVMYWYQQKSSQAPKLLFHYYDKDFNNEADTPDNFQSRRPNTSFCFLDIRSPGLGDTAMYLCATSRDLSGLAGTDTQYFGPGTRLTVL.

This clonotype was counted many times. The CDR3 region has the DNA TGTGCCAGCAGGATCCGACTAGCGGGGGGGACAGATACGCAGTATTTT. As protein: CASRIRLAGGTDTQYF. The V call is TRBV2, the J call TRBJ2-3, with 14 bases lining up with TRBD2. Unmatched junction bases numbered 5, after V lost 6 bases and J lost 3 bases. Germline V gene sequence: CDR1 SNHLY, CDR2 FYNNEI. The CDR3 contains 16 residues.

This clonotype was counted many times. The V and J genes are TRBV9 and TRBJ1-2, with 10 nucleotides matching TRBD1. The CDR3 is 14 amino acids. Germline assignment: CDR1 SGDLS and CDR2 YYNGEE. The J segment lost 4 bases and the V segment lost 0 bases, leaving 0 bases of the junction unmatched. CDR3 in amino acids: CASSVGDRGYGYTF. The CDR3 nucleotides read TGTGCCAGCAGCGTAGGGGACAGGGGCTATGGCTACACCTTC.

Points on this clonotype: A much larger clonotype is one base distant, so this may be a read error. The chain uses TRBV6-6 and TRBJ1-4, with 7 bases matching TRBD1. The CDR3 is 14 amino acids. Germline V gives CDR1 MNHNY, CDR2 SVGAGI (reference sequence). Here the CDR3 DNA reads TGTGCCATCAGTGAGGGGGCAGGGCGAGAAAAACCGTTTTTT. The encoded protein is CAISEGAGREKPFF.

Ten or more counts support this clonotype. The genes are TRBV7-9 and TRBJ1-5; 7 bases are a match to TRBD1. J lost 4 bases, V lost 3 bases, and 3 bases had no gene match. CDR3 length: 14 amino acids. Germline V CDR1 and CDR2: SEHNR, FQNEAQ (reference sequence). The CDR3 protein is CASSFAGGNQPQHF. CDR3 sequence (DNA): TGTGCCAGCAGCTTTGCAGGGGGGAATCAGCCCCAGCATTTT.

Points on this clonotype: This may arise from a read error, as a much more abundant clone is one base away. The chain has TRBV20-1 and TRBJ2-1; D gene uncertain. This CDR3 is 17 amino acids long. Germline lookup yields CDR1 DFQATT and CDR2 SNEGSKA (reference sequence). The germline V and J ends were trimmed by 3 bases and 0 bases, with 18 bases remaining between them. The CDR3 loop is CSARPKWQMTSYNEQFF. CDR3 DNA: TGCAGTGCTAGGCCCAAGTGGCAAATGACCTCCTACAATGAGCAGTTCTTC.

The chain combines TRBV7-9 with TRBJ1-5; D possibly corresponds to TRBD1 (6 bases). CDR1 and CDR2 from the germline V gene are SEHNR and FQNEAQ (reference sequence). There are 16 residues in the CDR3. V lost 0 bases, J lost 1 base, and 10 bases lay in between. The CDR3 region is CASSLAGARSNQPQHF. The CDR3 bases are TGTGCCAGCAGCTTAGCGGGGGCGCGAAGCAATCAGCCCCAGCATTTT.

This clonotype has a count of ten or more. This chain connects TRBV11-3 to TRBJ2-7; D is uncertain. The CDR3 is 14 amino acids. Trimming took off 5 bases at V and 4 bases at J, with 15 bases between the two ends. The germline V gene has CDR1 SGHNT and CDR2 YENEEA. CDR3 in amino acids: CASSGVEPLYEQYF. CDR3 nucleotide sequence: TGTGCCAGCAGCGGAGTCGAACCACTGTACGAGCAGTACTTC.

Ten or more counts support this clonotype. The genes are TRBV4-2 and TRBJ2-3, with TRBD2 matching over 9 bases. The CDR3 covers 13 residues. The germline CDR1 and CDR2 sequences are LGHNA and YNFKEQ. V shed 5 bases, J shed 4 bases, and the junction held 1 base outside the gene matches. In DNA form, the CDR3 reads TGTGCCAGCAGCTCTAGCGGGGCAGATACGCAGTATTTT. Protein sequence: CASSSSGADTQYF.

This clonotype was observed many times. The gene calls are TRBV7-6 and TRBJ2-1; 14 bases agree with TRBD2. CDR1 and CDR2 from the germline V gene are SGHVS and FNYEAQ. Unmatched junction bases numbered 7, after V lost 5 bases and J lost 4 bases. The CDR3 spans 17 residues. CDR3 amino acids: CASSPWTSGGMYNEQFF. The CDR3, as DNA: TGTGCCAGCAGCCCTTGGACTAGCGGGGGGATGTACAATGAGCAGTTCTTC.

This clonotype came up many times. The chain employs TRBV6-6 and TRBJ2-5; D ambiguous. The CDR3 contains 13 residues. Trimming took 2 bases from V and 5 from J, leaving 9 bases between them. Per germline, CDR1 MNHNY and CDR2 SVGAGI (reference sequence). Here the CDR3 reads CASSYGEPETQYF. CDR3 in DNA: TGTGCCAGCAGTTACGGGGAACCGGAGACCCAGTACTTC.

Turning to this clonotype: The CDR3 does not end in the conserved phenylalanine or tryptophan, so this is likely a read error. CDR3 nucleotides: TGTGCCAACAGTTCCGGCGGGACAGGGACGACAGATACGCAGTATCTT. Amino acids: CANSSGGTGTTDTQYL. V is TRBV25-1 and J is TRBJ2-3; 9 bases line up with TRBD1. Germline CDR1 is MGHDK and CDR2 is SYGVNS. This CDR3 is built from 16 residues.

This clonotype was seen a handful of times. Germline is not matched at one junction end, which may reflect a read error. The V gene is TRBV7-9, the J gene TRBJ1-2; D gene ambiguous. This CDR3 spans 15 amino acids. Germline-derived CDR1 and CDR2 are SEHNR and FQNEAQ (reference sequence). The CDR3, as DNA: TGTGCCAGCAGCTTAGAGTTGACGGCTAACTATGGCTACCCCTTC. Protein sequence: CASSLELTANYGYPF. The full variable domain, rest sourced from reference TRBV7-9 and TRBJ1-2, is DTGVSQNPRHKITKRGQNVTFRCDPISEHNRLYWYRQTLGQGPEFLTYFQNEAQLEKSRLLSDRFSAERPKGSFSTLEIQRTEQGDSAMYLCASSLELTANYGYPFGSGTRLTVV.

Only one count was recorded for this clonotype. The gene calls are TRBV7-9 and TRBJ2-7; D remains ambiguous. The J call is doubtful: the DNA matches TRBJ2-1 better. Germline V CDR1 and CDR2: SEHNR, FQNEAQ (reference sequence). The CDR3 has 13 residues. The CDR3 DNA follows: TGTGCCAGCAACCGGCAGGCCACAGATACGCAGTTCTTC. Translating it yields CASNRQATDTQFF.